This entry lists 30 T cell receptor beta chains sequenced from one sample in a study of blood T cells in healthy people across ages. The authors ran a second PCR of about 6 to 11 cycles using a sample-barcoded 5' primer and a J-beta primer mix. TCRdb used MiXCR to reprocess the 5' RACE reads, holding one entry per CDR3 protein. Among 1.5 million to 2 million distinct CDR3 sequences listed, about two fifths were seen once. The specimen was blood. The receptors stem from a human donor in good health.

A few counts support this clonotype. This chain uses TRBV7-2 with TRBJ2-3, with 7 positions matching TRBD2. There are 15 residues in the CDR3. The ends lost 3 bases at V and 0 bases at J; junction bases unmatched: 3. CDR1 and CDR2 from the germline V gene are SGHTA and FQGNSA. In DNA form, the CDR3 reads TGTGCCAGCAGCTTTACGCGGGGGAGCACAGATACGCAGTATTTT. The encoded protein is CASSFTRGSTDTQYF.

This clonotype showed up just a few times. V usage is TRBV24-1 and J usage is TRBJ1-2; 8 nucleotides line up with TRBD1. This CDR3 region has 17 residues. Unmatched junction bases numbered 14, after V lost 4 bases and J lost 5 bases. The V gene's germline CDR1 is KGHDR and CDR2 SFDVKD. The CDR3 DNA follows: TGTGCCACCAGTGACCCGGGCGCCGGACAGGGACTATATGGCTACACCTTC. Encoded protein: CATSDPGAGQGLYGYTF.

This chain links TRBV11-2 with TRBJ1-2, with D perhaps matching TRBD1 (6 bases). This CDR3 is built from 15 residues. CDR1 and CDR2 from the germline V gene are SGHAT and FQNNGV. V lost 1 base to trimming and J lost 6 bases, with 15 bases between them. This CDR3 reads CASSLGTSRGHGYTF. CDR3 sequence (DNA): TGTGCCAGCAGCTTAGGGACCTCCAGGGGTCATGGCTACACCTTC.

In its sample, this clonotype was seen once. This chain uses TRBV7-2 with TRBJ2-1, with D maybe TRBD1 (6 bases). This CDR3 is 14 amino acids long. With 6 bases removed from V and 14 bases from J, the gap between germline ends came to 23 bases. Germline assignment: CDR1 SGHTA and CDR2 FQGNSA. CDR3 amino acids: CASSPRGTTPEKFF. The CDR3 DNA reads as TGTGCCAGCAGTCCCCGAGGGACAACACCAGAAAAGTTCTTC.

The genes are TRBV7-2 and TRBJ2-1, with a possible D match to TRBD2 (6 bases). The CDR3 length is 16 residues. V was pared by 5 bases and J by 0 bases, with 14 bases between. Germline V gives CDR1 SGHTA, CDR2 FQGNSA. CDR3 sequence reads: CASSDRLVSSYNEQFF. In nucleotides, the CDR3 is TGTGCCAGCAGCGATAGACTAGTGAGCTCCTACAATGAGCAGTTCTTC.

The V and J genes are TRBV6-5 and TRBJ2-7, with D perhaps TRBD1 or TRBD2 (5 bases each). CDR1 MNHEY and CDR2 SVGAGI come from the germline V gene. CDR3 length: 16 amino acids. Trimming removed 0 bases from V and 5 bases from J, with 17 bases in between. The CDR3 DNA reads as TGTGCCAGCAGTTACTCGAGAGGTCAAGGGGACCACGAGCAGTACTTC. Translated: CASSYSRGQGDHEQYF.

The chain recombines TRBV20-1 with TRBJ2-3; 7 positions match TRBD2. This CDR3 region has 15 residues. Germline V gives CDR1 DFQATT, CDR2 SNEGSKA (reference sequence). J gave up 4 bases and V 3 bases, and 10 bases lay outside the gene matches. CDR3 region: CSARSLAGDPDTQYF. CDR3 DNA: TGCAGTGCTAGGTCTTTGGCGGGAGACCCAGATACGCAGTATTTT.

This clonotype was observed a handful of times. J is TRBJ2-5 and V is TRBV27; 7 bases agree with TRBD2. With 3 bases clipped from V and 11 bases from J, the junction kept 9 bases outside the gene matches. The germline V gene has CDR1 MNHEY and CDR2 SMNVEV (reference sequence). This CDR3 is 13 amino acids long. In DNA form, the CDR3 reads TGTGCCAGCAGTTTGCGGACTAGAGGGGAGCAGTACTTC. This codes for CASSLRTRGEQYF.

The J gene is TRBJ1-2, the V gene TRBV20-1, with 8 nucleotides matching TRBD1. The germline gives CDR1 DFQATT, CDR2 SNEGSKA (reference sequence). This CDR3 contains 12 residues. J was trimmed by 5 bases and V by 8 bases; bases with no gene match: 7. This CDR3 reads CSLGQDSYGYTF. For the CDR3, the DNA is TGCAGTTTGGGACAGGACAGTTATGGCTACACCTTC.

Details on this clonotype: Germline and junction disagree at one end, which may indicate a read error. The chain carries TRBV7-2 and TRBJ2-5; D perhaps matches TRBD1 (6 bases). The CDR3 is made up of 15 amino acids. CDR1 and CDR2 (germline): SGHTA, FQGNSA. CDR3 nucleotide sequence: TGTGCCAACAGCTTATTGGGGGCGGTCCAAGAGACCCAGTACTTC. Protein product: CANSLLGAVQETQYF.

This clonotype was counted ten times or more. This CDR3 is CASSSRTGNSYNEQFF. CDR3 sequence (DNA): TGTGCCAGCAGCTCCCGGACAGGGAATAGCTACAATGAGCAGTTCTTC. V gene TRBV5-5 combines with J gene TRBJ2-1; 8 bases match TRBD1. The CDR3 runs to 16 residues. The trim removed 3 bases at V and 3 bases at J, leaving 8 bases unmatched. From germline, CDR1 is SGHKS and CDR2 YYEKEE (reference sequence).

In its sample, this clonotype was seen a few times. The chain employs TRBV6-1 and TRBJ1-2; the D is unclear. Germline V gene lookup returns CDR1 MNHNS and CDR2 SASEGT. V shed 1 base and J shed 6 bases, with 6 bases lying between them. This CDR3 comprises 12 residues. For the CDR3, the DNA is TGTGCCAGCAGTGAAGTCCTCCATGGCTACACCTTC. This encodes CASSEVLHGYTF.

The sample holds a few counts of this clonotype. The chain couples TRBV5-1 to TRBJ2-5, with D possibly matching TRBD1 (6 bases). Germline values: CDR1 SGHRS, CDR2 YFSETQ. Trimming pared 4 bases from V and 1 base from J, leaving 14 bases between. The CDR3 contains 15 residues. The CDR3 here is CASSRTDSSQETQYF. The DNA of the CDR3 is TGCGCCAGCAGCAGGACGGACAGCTCCCAAGAGACCCAGTACTTC.

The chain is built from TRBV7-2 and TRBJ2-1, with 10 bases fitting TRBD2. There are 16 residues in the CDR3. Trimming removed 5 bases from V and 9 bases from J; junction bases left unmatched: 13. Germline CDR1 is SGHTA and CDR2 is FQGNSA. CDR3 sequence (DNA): TGTGCCAGCAGCCCACTCCAGGGTAGCGGGGGGAGTGAGCAGTTCTTC. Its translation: CASSPLQGSGGSEQFF.

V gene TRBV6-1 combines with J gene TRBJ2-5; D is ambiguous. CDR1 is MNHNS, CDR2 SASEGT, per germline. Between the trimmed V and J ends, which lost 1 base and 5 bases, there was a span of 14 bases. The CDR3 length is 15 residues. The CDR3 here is CASSEVGNHLETQYF. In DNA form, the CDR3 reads TGTGCCAGCAGTGAAGTCGGCAACCATCTTGAGACCCAGTACTTC.

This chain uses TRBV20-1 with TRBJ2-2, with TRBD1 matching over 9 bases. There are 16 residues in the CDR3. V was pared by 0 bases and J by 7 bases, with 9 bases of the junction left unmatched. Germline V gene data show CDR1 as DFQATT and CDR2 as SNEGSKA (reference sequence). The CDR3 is CSARETGQGDIGELFF. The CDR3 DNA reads TGCAGTGCTAGAGAGACGGGACAGGGCGATATCGGGGAGCTGTTTTTT.

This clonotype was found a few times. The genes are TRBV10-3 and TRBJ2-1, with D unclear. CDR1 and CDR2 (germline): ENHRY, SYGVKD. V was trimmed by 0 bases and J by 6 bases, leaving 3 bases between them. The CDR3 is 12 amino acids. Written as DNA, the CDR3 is TGTGCCATCAGTGAGTCTACCAATGAGCAGTTCTTC. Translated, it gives CAISESTNEQFF.

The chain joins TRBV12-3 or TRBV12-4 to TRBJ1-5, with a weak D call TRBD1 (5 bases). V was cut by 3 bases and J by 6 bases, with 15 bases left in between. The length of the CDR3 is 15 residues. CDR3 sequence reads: CASSLTVGAGQPQHF. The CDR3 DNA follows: TGTGCCAGCAGTTTGACAGTGGGAGCGGGTCAGCCCCAGCATTTT.

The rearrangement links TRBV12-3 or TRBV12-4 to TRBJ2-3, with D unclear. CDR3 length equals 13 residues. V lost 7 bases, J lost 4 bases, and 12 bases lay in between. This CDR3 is CASTRKVPDTQYF. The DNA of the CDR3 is TGTGCCAGCACTAGGAAGGTGCCAGATACGCAGTATTTT.

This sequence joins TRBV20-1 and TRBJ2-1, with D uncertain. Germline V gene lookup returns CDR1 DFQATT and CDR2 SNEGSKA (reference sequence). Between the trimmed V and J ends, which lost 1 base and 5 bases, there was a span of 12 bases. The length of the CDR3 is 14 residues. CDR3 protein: CSARVVWEDNEQFF. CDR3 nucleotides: TGCAGTGCTAGAGTGGTCTGGGAAGACAATGAGCAGTTCTTC.

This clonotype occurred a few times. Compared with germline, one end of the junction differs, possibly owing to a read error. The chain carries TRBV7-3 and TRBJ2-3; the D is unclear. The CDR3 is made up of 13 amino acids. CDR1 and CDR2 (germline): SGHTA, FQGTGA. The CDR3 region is CASSLATQDTPYF. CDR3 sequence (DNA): TGTGCCAGCAGCTTAGCGACACAAGATACGCCGTATTTT.

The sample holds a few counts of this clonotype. The chain's CDR3 is CASSLNDIVSYNEQFF. The CDR3 coding sequence is TGTGCCAGCAGCTTGAACGACATAGTGTCCTACAATGAGCAGTTCTTC. J is TRBJ2-1 and V is TRBV7-2; no reliable D call. The V end lost 3 bases, the J end lost 1 base, and 13 bases lay between the germline ends. CDR3 length equals 16 residues. Germline V gene sequence: CDR1 SGHTA, CDR2 FQGNSA.

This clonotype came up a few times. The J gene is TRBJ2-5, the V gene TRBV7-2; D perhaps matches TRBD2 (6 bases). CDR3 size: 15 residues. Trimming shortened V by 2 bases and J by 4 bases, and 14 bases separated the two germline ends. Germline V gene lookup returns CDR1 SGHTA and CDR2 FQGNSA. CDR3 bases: TGTGCCAGCAGCTTATACCGGGAGCAGGGAGAGACCCAGTACTTC. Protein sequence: CASSLYREQGETQYF.

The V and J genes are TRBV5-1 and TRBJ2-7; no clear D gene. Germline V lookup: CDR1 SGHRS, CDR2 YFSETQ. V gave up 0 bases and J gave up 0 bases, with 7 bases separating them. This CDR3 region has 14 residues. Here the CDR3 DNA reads TGCGCCAGCAGCTTGGACTTAAGCTCCTACGAGCAGTACTTC. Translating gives CASSLDLSSYEQYF.

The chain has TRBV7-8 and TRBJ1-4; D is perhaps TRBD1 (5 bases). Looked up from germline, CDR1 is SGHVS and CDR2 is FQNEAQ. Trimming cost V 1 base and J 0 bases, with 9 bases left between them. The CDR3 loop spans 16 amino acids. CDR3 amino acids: CASSLVGHPTNEKLFF. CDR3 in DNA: TGTGCCAGCAGCTTAGTAGGACACCCAACTAATGAAAAACTGTTTTTT.

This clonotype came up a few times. DNA of the CDR3: TGTGCCAGCAGCTTAGTCACGTCTCAACGCGAGCAGTACTTC. This gives the protein CASSLVTSQREQYF. The chain couples TRBV7-2 to TRBJ2-7; D unresolved. The CDR3 totals 14 residues. The germline V gene has CDR1 SGHTA and CDR2 FQGNSA. V was pared by 1 base and J by 6 bases, with 13 bases between.

CDR3 nucleotide sequence: TGTGCCAGCAGGAAAGGACTACCCAACACCGGGGAGCTGTTTTTT. Translating gives CASRKGLPNTGELFF. The rearrangement joins TRBV12-3 or TRBV12-4 to TRBJ2-2; maybe TRBD2 (6 bases). Trimming pared 6 bases from V and 2 bases from J, leaving 13 bases between. CDR3 length: 15 residues.

The DNA for the CDR3 is TGTGCCAGCAGTTACGCGACTAGCGGGGGCCGTCTTAGCACAGATACGCAGTATTTT. This codes for CASSYATSGGRLSTDTQYF. This chain links TRBV6-5 with TRBJ2-3, with 12 bases fitting TRBD2. V shed 2 bases, J shed 0 bases, and the junction held 9 bases outside the gene matches. This CDR3 spans 19 amino acids. Germline CDR1 and CDR2: MNHEY and SVGAGI.

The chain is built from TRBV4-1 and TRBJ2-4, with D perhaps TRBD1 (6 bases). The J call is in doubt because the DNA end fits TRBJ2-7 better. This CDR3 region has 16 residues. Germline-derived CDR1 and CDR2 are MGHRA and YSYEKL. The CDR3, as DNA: TGCGCCAGCAGCCAAGAAGTAGCCAGGGGCCCCTACGAGCAGTACTTC. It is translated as CASSQEVARGPYEQYF.

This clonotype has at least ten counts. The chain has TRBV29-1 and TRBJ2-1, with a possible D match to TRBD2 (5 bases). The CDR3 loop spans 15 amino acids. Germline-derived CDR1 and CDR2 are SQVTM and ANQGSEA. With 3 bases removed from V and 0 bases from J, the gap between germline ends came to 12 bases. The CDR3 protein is CSVDGEGSSYNEQFF. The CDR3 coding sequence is TGCAGCGTTGATGGCGAGGGCAGCTCCTACAATGAGCAGTTCTTC.